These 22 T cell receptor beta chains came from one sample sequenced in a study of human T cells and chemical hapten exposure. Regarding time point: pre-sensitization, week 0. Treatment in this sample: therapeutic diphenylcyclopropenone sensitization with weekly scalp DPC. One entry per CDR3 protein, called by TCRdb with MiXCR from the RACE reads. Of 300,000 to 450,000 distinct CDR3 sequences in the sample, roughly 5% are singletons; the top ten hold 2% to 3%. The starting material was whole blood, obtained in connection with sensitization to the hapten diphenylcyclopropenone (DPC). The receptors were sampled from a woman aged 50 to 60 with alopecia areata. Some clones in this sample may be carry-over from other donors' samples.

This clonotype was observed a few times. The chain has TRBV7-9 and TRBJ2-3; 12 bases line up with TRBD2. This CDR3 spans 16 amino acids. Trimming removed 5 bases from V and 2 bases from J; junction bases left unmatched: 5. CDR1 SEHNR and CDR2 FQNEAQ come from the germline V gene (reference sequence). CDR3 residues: CASSPRLAGDTDTQYF. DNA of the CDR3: TGTGCCAGCAGCCCGAGACTAGCGGGGGACACAGATACGCAGTATTTT.

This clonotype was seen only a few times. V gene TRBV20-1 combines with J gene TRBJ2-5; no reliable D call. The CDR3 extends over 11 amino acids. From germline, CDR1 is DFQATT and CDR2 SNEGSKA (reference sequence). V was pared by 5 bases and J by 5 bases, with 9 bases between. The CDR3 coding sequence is TGCAGTGCTCCCTCTTGGGAGACCCAGTACTTC. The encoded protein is CSAPSWETQYF.

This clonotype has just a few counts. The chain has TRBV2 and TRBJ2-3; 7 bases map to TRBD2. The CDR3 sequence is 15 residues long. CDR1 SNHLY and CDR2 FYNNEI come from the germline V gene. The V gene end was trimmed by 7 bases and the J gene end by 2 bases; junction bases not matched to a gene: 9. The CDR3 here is CASKILAGVTDTQYF. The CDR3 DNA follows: TGTGCCAGCAAAATCTTGGCGGGGGTCACAGATACGCAGTATTTT.

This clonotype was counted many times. The CDR3 nucleotides are TGTGCCAGCAGCTTGGGGACAGACTACAATGAGCAGTTCTTC. This gives the protein CASSLGTDYNEQFF. V gene TRBV11-2 combines with J gene TRBJ2-1; 7 positions match TRBD1. The CDR3 is 14 amino acids. V was pared by 3 bases and J by 3 bases, with 2 bases of the junction left unmatched. Germline-derived CDR1 and CDR2 are SGHAT and FQNNGV.

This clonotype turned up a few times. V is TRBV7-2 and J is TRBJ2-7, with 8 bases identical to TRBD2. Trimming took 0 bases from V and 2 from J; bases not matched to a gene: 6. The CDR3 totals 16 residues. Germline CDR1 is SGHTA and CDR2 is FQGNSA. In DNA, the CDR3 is TGTGCCAGCAGCTTAGCTCCAGCGGGGGCCACCTACGAGCAGTACTTC. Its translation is CASSLAPAGATYEQYF. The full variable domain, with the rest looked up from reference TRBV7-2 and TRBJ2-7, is GAGVSQSPSNKVTEKGKDVELRCDPISGHTALYWYRQSLGQGLEFLIYFQGNSAPDKSGLPSDRFSAERTGGSVSTLTIQRTQQEDSAVYLCASSLAPAGATYEQYFGPGTRLTVT.

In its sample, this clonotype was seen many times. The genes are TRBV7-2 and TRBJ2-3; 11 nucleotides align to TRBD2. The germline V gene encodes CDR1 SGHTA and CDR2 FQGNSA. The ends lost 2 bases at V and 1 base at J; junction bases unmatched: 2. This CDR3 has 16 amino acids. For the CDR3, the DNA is TGTGCCAGCAGCTTAAGACTAGCGGGGCGCACAGATACGCAGTATTTT. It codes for CASSLRLAGRTDTQYF.

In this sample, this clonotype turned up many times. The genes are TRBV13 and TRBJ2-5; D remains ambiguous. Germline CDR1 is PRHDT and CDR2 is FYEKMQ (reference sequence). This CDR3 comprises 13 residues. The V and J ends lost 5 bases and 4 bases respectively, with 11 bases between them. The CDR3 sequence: CASSPSPRETQYF. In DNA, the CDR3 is TGTGCCAGCAGCCCTTCACCTAGAGAGACCCAGTACTTC.

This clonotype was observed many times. CDR3 DNA sequence: TGTGCCTGTGGGGACGGACCCACAGATACGCAGTATTTT. Encoded protein: CACGDGPTDTQYF. The chain couples TRBV11-2 to TRBJ2-3, with D perhaps TRBD1 or TRBD2 (5 bases each). V lost 11 bases and J 2 bases, leaving 14 bases between the germline ends. In germline, CDR1 is SGHAT, CDR2 FQNNGV. CDR3 length: 13 amino acids.

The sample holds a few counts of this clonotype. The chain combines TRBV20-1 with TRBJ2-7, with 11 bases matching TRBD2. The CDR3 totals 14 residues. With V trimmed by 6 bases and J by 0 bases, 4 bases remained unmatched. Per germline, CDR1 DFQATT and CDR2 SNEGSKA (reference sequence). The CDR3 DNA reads TGCAGTGCGGGGACTAGCGGTGGCTCCTACGAGCAGTACTTC. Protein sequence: CSAGTSGGSYEQYF.

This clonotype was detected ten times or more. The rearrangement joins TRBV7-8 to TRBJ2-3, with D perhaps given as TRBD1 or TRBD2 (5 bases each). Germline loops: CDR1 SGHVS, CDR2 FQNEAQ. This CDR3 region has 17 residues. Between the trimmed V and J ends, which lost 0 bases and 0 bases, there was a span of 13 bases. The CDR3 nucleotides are TGTGCCAGCAGCTTAGCGGGGACGGTCTTTAGCACAGATACGCAGTATTTT. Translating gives CASSLAGTVFSTDTQYF.

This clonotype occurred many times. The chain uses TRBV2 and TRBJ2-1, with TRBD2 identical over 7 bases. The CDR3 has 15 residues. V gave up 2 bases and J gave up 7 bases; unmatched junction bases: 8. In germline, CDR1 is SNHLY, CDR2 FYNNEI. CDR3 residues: CASSELAGARNEQFF. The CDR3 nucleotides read TGTGCCAGCAGTGAACTCGCGGGAGCTAGAAATGAGCAGTTCTTC.

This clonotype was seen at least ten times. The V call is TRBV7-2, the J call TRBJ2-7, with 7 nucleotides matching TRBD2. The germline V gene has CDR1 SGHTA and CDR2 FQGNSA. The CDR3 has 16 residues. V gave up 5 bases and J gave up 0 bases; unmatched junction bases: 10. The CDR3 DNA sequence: TGTGCCAGCAGCCCCCCAGCGGGATTCAGCTCCTACGAGCAGTACTTC. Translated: CASSPPAGFSSYEQYF.

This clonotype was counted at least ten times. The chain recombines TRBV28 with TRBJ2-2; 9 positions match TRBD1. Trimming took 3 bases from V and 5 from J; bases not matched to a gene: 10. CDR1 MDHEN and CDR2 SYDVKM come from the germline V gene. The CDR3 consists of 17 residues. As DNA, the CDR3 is TGTGCCAGCAGTTTGGAATCCGGGACAGGGCGGACCGGGGAGCTGTTTTTT. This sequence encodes CASSLESGTGRTGELFF.

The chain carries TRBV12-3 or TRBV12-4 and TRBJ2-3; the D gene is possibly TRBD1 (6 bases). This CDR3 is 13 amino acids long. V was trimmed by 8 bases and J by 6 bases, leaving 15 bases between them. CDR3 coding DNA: TGTGCCAGCCCCGGACAGCTTAGCGATACGCAGTATTTT. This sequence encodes CASPGQLSDTQYF.

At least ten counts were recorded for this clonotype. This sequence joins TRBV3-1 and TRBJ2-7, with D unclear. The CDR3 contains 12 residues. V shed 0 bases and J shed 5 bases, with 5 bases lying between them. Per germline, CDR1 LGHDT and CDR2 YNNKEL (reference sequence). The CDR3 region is CASSQDNHEQYF. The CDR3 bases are TGTGCCAGCAGCCAAGATAACCACGAGCAGTACTTC.

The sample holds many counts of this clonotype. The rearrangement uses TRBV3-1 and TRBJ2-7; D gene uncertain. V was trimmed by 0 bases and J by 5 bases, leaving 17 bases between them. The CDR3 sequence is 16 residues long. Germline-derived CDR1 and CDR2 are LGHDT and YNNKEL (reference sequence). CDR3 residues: CASSQDGKGSGDEQYF. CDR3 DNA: TGTGCCAGCAGCCAAGATGGCAAGGGCTCAGGCGACGAGCAGTACTTC.

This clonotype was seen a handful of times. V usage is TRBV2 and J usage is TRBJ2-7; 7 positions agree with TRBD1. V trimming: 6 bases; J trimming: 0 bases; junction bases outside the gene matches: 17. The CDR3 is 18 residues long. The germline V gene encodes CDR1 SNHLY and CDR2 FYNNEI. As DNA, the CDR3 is TGTGCCAGCAGGACTACACGGGACAGCCTTACGTTCTCCTACGAGCAGTACTTC. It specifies CASRTTRDSLTFSYEQYF.

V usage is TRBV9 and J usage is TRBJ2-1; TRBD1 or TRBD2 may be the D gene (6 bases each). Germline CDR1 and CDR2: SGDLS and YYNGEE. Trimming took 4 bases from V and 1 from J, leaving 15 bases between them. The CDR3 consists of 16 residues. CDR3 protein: CASSPWGAGSYNEQFF. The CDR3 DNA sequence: TGTGCCAGCAGCCCCTGGGGGGCGGGGTCCTACAATGAGCAGTTCTTC. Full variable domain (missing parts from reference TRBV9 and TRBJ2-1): DSGVTQTPKHLITATGQRVTLRCSPRSGDLSVYWYQQSLDQGLQFLIQYYNGEERAKGNILERFSAQQFPDLHSELNLSSLELGDSALYFCASSPWGAGSYNEQFFGPGTRLTVL.

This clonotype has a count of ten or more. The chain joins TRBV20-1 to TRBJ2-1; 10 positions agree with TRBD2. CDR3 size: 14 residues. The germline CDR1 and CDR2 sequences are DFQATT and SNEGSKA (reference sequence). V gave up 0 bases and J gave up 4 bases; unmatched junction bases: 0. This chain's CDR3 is CSAREAGGYNEQFF. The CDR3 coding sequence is TGCAGTGCTAGAGAAGCGGGGGGGTACAATGAGCAGTTCTTC.

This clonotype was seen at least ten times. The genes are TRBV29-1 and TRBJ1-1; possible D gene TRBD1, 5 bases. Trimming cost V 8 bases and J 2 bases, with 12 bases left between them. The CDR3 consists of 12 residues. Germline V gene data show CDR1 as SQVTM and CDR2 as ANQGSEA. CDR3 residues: CSTKGANTEAFF. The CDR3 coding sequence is TGCAGCACCAAAGGGGCAAACACTGAAGCTTTCTTT.

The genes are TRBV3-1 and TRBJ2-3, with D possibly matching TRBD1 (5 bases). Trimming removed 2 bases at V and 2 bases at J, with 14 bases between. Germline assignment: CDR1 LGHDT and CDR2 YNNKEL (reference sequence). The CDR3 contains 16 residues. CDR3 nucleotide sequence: TGTGCCAGCAGCCAACCGGGTCTGGGGCTCACAGATACGCAGTATTTT. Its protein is CASSQPGLGLTDTQYF.

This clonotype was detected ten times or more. The CDR3 DNA reads TGTGCCAGCAGTTTGGGACAGGGGACGAGATATACGCAGTATTTT. Protein product: CASSLGQGTRYTQYF. The genes are TRBV12-3 or TRBV12-4 and TRBJ2-3; 10 nucleotides agree with TRBD1. CDR3 size: 15 residues. Trimming at V came to 3 bases and at J to 7 bases, leaving 7 bases not matched to a gene.